This T cell receptor beta chain was captured in a study of cytomegalovirus exposure and HLA in healthy donors. Study background: Some 200 million T cells yielded about 120 million unique TCR beta sequences, as an earlier analysis found. HLA-typed donors contributed 65 million to 95 million unique TCRs, which were held in an early data release. Study-level findings and limits: Earlier findings revealed that most TCR beta V segments proved productive either about 87% or about 30% of the time. A later analysis associated about 18,000 TCR beta sequences with HLA alleles at a 0.05 false discovery rate.

V dropped 4 bases and J dropped 11 bases, with 11 bases sitting between them. Germline values: CDR1 PRHDT, CDR2 FYEKMQ (reference sequence). This CDR3 has 11 residues. This clone occurred a few times. As yet, its antigen is unknown. PCR used 60 Vbeta primers and 13 Jbeta primers. Data came from immunoSEQ multiplex PCR; TCRdb stores just in-frame clones and leaves some out. The sample holds about 140,000 clones; about four fifths are singletons and the top ten take roughly 3.2%. What was sequenced was PBMCs. The chain carries TRBV13 and TRBJ1-1; the D gene is possibly TRBD1 (5 bases). This TCR came from a man between 18 and 29 years old in good health and CMV-seropositive. The DNA of the CDR3 is TGTGCCAGCAGCTCCAGGGTTAGTGCTTTCTTT. Protein: CASSSRVSAFF.